Listed here are 10 T cell receptor beta chains from one sample, sequenced in a study of T cell repertoires in cytomegalovirus infection. These receptors are not linked to any known antigen. From the reads, TCRdb called clonotypes with MiXCR, one entry per CDR3 protein. Among hundreds of thousands of distinct CDR3 sequences listed, 31% were seen once. Sequenced material: cultured CD8+ T cells from PBMCs, taken from culture after CMV antigen stimulation. These receptors were collected from a human donor in good health (CMV status not recorded). Some clones in this sample may be carry-over from other donors' samples.

The rearrangement joins TRBV14 to TRBJ2-7, with a tentative D call TRBD1 (6 bases). Between the trimmed V and J ends, which lost 2 bases and 7 bases, there was a span of 18 bases. Germline V gene lookup returns CDR1 SGHDN and CDR2 FVKESK. CDR3 length: 15 residues. The CDR3 DNA is TGTGCCAGCAGCCAAACGAACAGGGTATCGTGGGAGCAGTACTTC. Protein: CASSQTNRVSWEQYF.

Of note for this clonotype: This may come from a read error, since a much larger clone is one base off. The rearrangement links TRBV19 to TRBJ2-1, with 14 bases lining up with TRBD2. Per germline, CDR1 LNHDA and CDR2 SQIVND (reference sequence). The CDR3 is made up of 17 amino acids. V lost 8 bases, J lost 3 bases, and 9 bases stayed unmatched. The CDR3 DNA sequence: TGTGCCAGTGGTACATGGACTAGCGGGGGGTACTACAATGAGCAGTTCTTC. It specifies CASGTWTSGGYYNEQFF. Complete variable domain (other parts from reference TRBV19 and TRBJ2-1): DGGITQSPKYLFRKEGQNVTLSCEQNLNHDAMYWYRQDPGQGLRLIYYSQIVNDFQKGDIAEGYSVSREKKESFPLTVTSAQKNPTAFYLCASGTWTSGGYYNEQFFGPGTRLTVL.

The V gene is TRBV20-1, the J gene TRBJ2-1; TRBD1 agrees at 7 bases. The germline CDR1 and CDR2 sequences are DFQATT and SNEGSKA (reference sequence). This CDR3 region has 18 residues. The V and J ends lost 0 bases and 4 bases, in that order; junction bases with no gene match: 15. CDR3 amino acids: CSARDLEAIGTAYNEQFF. The DNA for the CDR3 is TGCAGTGCTAGAGATCTGGAGGCCATCGGGACAGCGTACAATGAGCAGTTCTTC.

The chain joins TRBV7-6 to TRBJ1-2; 8 positions match TRBD1. Germline V gene sequence: CDR1 SGHVS, CDR2 FNYEAQ. Trimming took 3 bases from V and 4 from J; bases not matched to a gene: 7. The CDR3 consists of 15 residues. The CDR3, as DNA: TGTGCCAGCAGCTTGGGGTCCGGGACAGGCTATGGCTACACCTTC. It translates to CASSLGSGTGYGYTF.

This clonotype showed up just a few times. The J gene is TRBJ2-7, the V gene TRBV27; 8 positions match TRBD1. The V gene's germline CDR1 is MNHEY and CDR2 SMNVEV (reference sequence). J gave up 3 bases and V 5 bases, and 9 bases lay outside the gene matches. The CDR3 is 15 residues long. CDR3 sequence: CASSPRTGTYYEQYF. CDR3 coding DNA: TGTGCCAGCAGTCCACGGACAGGGACGTACTACGAGCAGTACTTC.

This sequence joins TRBV12-3 or TRBV12-4 and TRBJ1-5; no clear D gene. The V end was cut by 10 bases, the J end by 6 bases, with 19 bases between. This CDR3 is built from 14 residues. The CDR3 nucleotides read TGTGCCAACTCAACTTCCCCGGGAAGTCAGCCCCAGCATTTT. Amino acid sequence: CANSTSPGSQPQHF.

This clonotype was observed a handful of times. This rearrangement joins TRBV7-9 to TRBJ2-7; D gene uncertain. The germline CDR1 and CDR2 sequences are SEHNR and FQNEAQ (reference sequence). V was pared by 7 bases and J by 6 bases, with 19 bases between. The CDR3 contains 14 residues. Here the CDR3 DNA reads TGTGCCAGCACTAGTGGCCGGTCCCCTCTCGAGCAGTACTTC. This gives the protein CASTSGRSPLEQYF.

This clonotype came up a few times. This sequence joins TRBV11-2 and TRBJ2-2; D is unresolved. V was trimmed by 5 bases and J by 7 bases, leaving 17 bases between them. Germline values: CDR1 SGHAT, CDR2 FQNNGV. The CDR3 totals 15 residues. CDR3 in DNA: TGTGCCAGCAGCCCCCTAGTGGGTTTGATCGGGGAGCTGTTTTTT. This gives the protein CASSPLVGLIGELFF.

This clonotype was counted between two and nine times. The chain joins TRBV7-9 to TRBJ2-7, with 8 nucleotides matching TRBD1. With V trimmed by 0 bases and J by 3 bases, 4 bases remained unmatched. This CDR3 region has 15 residues. CDR1 and CDR2 (germline): SEHNR, FQNEAQ (reference sequence). The CDR3: CASSLARTGNYEQYV. CDR3 nucleotides: TGTGCCAGCAGCTTAGCCCGGACAGGGAACTACGAGCAGTACGTC.

Comments on this clonotype: A much larger clone is a single base away; this may be a read error. V gene TRBV7-2 combines with J gene TRBJ1-5; D is undetermined. Germline CDR1 and CDR2: SGHTA and FQGNSA. The length of the CDR3 is 13 residues. CDR3 in amino acids: CASSLGKNQSQHF. CDR3 bases: TGTGCCAGCAGCTTGGGCAAAAATCAGTCCCAGCATTTT.